This T cell receptor (beta chain) was sequenced for a study of Graves' ophthalmopathy and Graves' hyperthyroidism. Findings of the study overall: From stable hyperthyroidism, ophthalmopathy was separated by a 13-signature model with 85% to 90% sensitivity and roughly 81% specificity. Prediction of ophthalmopathy progression reached about 71% sensitivity and approximately 74% specificity.

About this clonotype: Its antigen is unknown.

Germline V lookup: CDR1 MGHDK, CDR2 SYGVNS. The CDR3 is 16 amino acids. Trimming cost V 5 bases and J 0 bases; bases outside gene matches: 5. The hyperthyroidism patients had a new diagnosis of under 2 months' duration and were aged 18 to 65. Among the exclusions were patients with other autoimmune diseases, uncontrolled infections, pregnancy or lactation. For repertoire sequencing, the TCR beta CDR3 regions were amplified from RNA transcripts. RT-PCR was first run with HTBI primers, then multiplex PCR in a second round. Each CDR3 protein is one row after TCRdb ran MiXCR on the multiplex PCR reads. This sample has about 550,000 distinct CDR3 sequences, with 35% to 45% found just once.

This chain joins TRBV25-1 and TRBJ1-2; TRBD1 matches 11 bases. The sequencing input was peripheral blood or thyroid tissue (not recorded which). The clonotype was recovered from an adult man with Graves' hyperthyroidism. CDR3 loop: CASSKPGQGANYGYTF. The CDR3 nucleotides are TGTGCCAGCAGTAAACCGGGACAGGGGGCTAACTATGGCTACACCTTC.